These 14 T cell receptor beta chains share one sample of origin, sequenced in a study of blood T cell repertoires in COVID-19. Assay: immunoSEQ multiplex PCR; the TCRdb copy retains only in-frame clones and omits some. The table lists about 190,000 clones, 75% to 90% of them singletons. Sequences were obtained from peripheral blood. The receptors here all came from a man aged 25-40 years with acute or convalescent COVID-19.

The rearrangement uses TRBV28 and TRBJ1-4; 10 bases agree with TRBD1. The J segment lost 7 bases and the V segment lost 3 bases, leaving 8 bases of the junction unmatched. CDR1 MDHEN and CDR2 SYDVKM come from the germline V gene. The CDR3 length is 16 residues. The DNA for the CDR3 is TGTGCCAGCAGTTTCCCCATCGGACAGGGGGGTGAAAAACTGTTTTTT. Protein product: CASSFPIGQGGEKLFF.

The CDR3 nucleotides are TGTGCCAGCAGACAGGTCTCCCACACTGAAGCTTTCTTT. Translating gives CASRQVSHTEAFF. The rearrangement uses TRBV6-5 and TRBJ1-1; possible D gene TRBD1, 5 bases. CDR1 MNHEY and CDR2 SVGAGI come from the germline V gene. V gave up 6 bases and J gave up 3 bases, with 11 bases separating them. The CDR3 runs 13 residues.

V usage is TRBV27 and J usage is TRBJ1-1; D is unclear. The CDR3 consists of 13 residues. Germline V gene lookup returns CDR1 MNHEY and CDR2 SMNVEV (reference sequence). V lost 2 bases and J 0 bases, leaving 4 bases between the germline ends. The CDR3 DNA reads TGTGCCAGCAGTTTACTAGTGAACACTGAAGCTTTCTTT. It specifies CASSLLVNTEAFF.

The rearrangement links TRBV4-1 to TRBJ2-2; 7 positions agree with TRBD1. The length of the CDR3 is 16 residues. CDR1 is MGHRA, CDR2 YSYEKL, per germline. V shed 5 bases and J 1 base; nucleotides not matched to a gene: 7. For the CDR3, the DNA is TGCGCCAGCAGCAGACAGGGACGCCAGAACACCGGGGAGCTGTTTTTT. Translation gives CASSRQGRQNTGELFF.

The V call is TRBV7-2, the J call TRBJ2-1; weak D call: TRBD2 (5 bases). The CDR3 runs 15 residues. The V and J ends lost 1 base and 3 bases respectively, with 10 bases between them. The germline V gene has CDR1 SGHTA and CDR2 FQGNSA. The CDR3 is CASSLGDYRYNEQFF. In DNA form, the CDR3 reads TGTGCCAGCAGCTTAGGAGACTACCGCTACAATGAGCAGTTCTTC.

The rearrangement uses TRBV21-1 and TRBJ1-5; whether TRBD1, the table's D call, matches the DNA was not checked. TRBV21-1 is assigned pseudogene status. The CDR3 has 17 amino acids. CDR3 nucleotide sequence: TGTGCCAGCAGCAAAGCCAGTACAGTGAATAGCAATCAGCCCCAGCATTTT. It yields the protein CASSKASTVNSNQPQHF.

This clone was detected only a few times. This chain connects TRBV5-6 to TRBJ1-6; TRBD1 aligns across 7 bases. CDR3 length: 15 residues. The V gene end was trimmed by 4 bases and the J gene end by 5 bases; junction bases not matched to a gene: 6. Germline V CDR1 and CDR2: SGHDT, YYEEEE. Here the CDR3 reads CASSREGAHNSPLHF. CDR3 sequence (DNA): TGTGCCAGCAGCCGGGAGGGGGCCCATAATTCACCCCTCCACTTT.

This clone was detected a few times. V gene TRBV5-1 combines with J gene TRBJ1-1; D remains unclear. The CDR3 sequence is 15 residues long. Trimming removed 0 bases at V and 0 bases at J, with 9 bases between. Germline CDR1 and CDR2: SGHRS and YFSETQ. CDR3 in amino acids: CASSLEAQVNTEAFF. CDR3 nucleotide sequence: TGCGCCAGCAGCTTGGAAGCCCAAGTGAACACTGAAGCTTTCTTT.

The V and J genes are TRBV29-1 and TRBJ2-5; TRBD1 agrees at 7 bases. V trimming: 6 bases; J trimming: 1 base; junction bases outside the gene matches: 8. The CDR3 length is 14 residues. Germline V gene sequence: CDR1 SQVTM, CDR2 ANQGSEA. The CDR3 DNA follows: TGCAGCGTAGCCGAGGGGGCTCTCCAAGAGACCCAGTACTTC. Residues: CSVAEGALQETQYF.

The rearrangement links TRBV30 to TRBJ2-5, with 9 positions matching TRBD2. From germline, CDR1 is GTSNPN and CDR2 SVGIG (reference sequence). The CDR3 is 14 amino acids. V gave up 2 bases and J gave up 5 bases; unmatched junction bases: 6. CDR3 DNA sequence: TGTGCCTGGAGTCGGGGGAGCGGGAGGGAGACCCAGTACTTC. Translating it yields CAWSRGSGRETQYF.

V usage is TRBV21-1 and J usage is TRBJ1-5; the D segment call TRBD1 is taken from the table without a DNA check. TRBV21-1 is a known pseudogene. This CDR3 is built from 15 residues. The CDR3 loop reads CASSKGKQGSLPQHF. The CDR3 DNA reads TGTGCCAGCAGCAAAGGGAAACAGGGTAGTCTGCCCCAGCATTTT.

This clone was observed a single time. The chain links TRBV12-3 or TRBV12-4 to TRBJ2-1; possibly TRBD2 for D (6 bases). CDR3 size: 13 residues. Deletions cut 6 bases from V and 9 bases from J, with 15 bases between. CDR3 DNA sequence: TGTGCCAGCAGCCCCAGCAGGCGGGGTGAGCAGTTCTTC. It encodes CASSPSRRGEQFF.

A single count supports this clone. The chain is built from TRBV30 and TRBJ1-2; a weak D match, TRBD1 (5 bases). The CDR3 has 12 amino acids. Germline loops: CDR1 GTSNPN, CDR2 SVGIG (reference sequence). Trimming pared 8 bases from V and 8 bases from J, leaving 18 bases between. CDR3 protein: CAEKDSYWGYTF. The CDR3 region has the DNA TGTGCCGAAAAAGACAGTTATTGGGGCTACACCTTC.

The chain carries TRBV3-1 (or the pseudogene TRBV3-2) and TRBJ1-6; 7 bases line up with TRBD1. Trimming removed 6 bases from V and 4 bases from J; junction bases left unmatched: 9. This CDR3 has 16 residues. From germline, CDR1 is LGHDT and CDR2 YNNKEL (reference sequence). CDR3 nucleotides: TGTGCCAGCAGAGGAACAGGGGCGGGGTATAATTCACCCCTCCACTTT. Residues: CASRGTGAGYNSPLHF.